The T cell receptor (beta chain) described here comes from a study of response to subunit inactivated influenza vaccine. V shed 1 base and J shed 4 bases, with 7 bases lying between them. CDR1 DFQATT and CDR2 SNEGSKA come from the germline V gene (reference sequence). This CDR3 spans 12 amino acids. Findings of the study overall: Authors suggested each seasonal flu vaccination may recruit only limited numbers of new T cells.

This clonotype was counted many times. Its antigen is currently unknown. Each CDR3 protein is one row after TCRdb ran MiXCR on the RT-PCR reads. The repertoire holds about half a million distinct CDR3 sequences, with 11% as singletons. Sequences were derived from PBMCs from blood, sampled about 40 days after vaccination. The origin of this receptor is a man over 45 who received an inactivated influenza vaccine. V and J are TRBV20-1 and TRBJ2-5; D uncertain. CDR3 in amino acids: CSARVGVETQYF. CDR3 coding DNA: TGCAGTGCTAGAGTAGGAGTAGAGACCCAGTACTTC.